These 17 T cell receptor beta chains were sequenced from one sample in a study of shared clonotypes between healthy human individuals. CD45RO-negative cells were positively selected for CCR7, leaving out terminally differentiated effector memory CD45RA+ cells. Sequencing used immunoSEQ multiplex PCR; TCRdb keeps in-frame clones, though not all of them. The sample lists 1.5 million to 2.5 million clones; about 95% were seen once. Sequencing used naive CD8+ T cells sorted from blood. These receptors all stem from a man younger than 30 in good health.

The CDR3 here is CAAMDRFGQYF. Written as DNA, the CDR3 is TGTGCCGCGATGGACAGGTTTGGGCAGTACTTC. The genes are TRBV10-3 and TRBJ2-7; TRBD1 aligns across 7 bases. The CDR3 has 11 residues. V trimming: 11 bases; J trimming: 9 bases; junction bases outside the gene matches: 10. The germline V gene has CDR1 ENHRY and CDR2 SYGVKD.

The gene calls are TRBV4-1 and TRBJ2-3, with D tentatively TRBD2 (6 bases). The CDR3 length is 18 residues. Germline assignment: CDR1 MGHRA and CDR2 YSYEKL. Trimming left V 0 bases short and J 3 bases short, with 19 bases between. CDR3 protein: CASSQDVGEVYRTDTQYF. In DNA, the CDR3 is TGCGCCAGCAGCCAAGATGTAGGGGAGGTATATAGAACAGATACGCAGTATTTT.

This rearrangement joins TRBV29-1 to TRBJ2-2; the match to TRBD1 covers 11 bases. Germline-derived CDR1 and CDR2 are SQVTM and ANQGSEA. The CDR3 runs 13 residues. V was pared by 5 bases and J by 6 bases, with 2 bases of the junction left unmatched. CDR3 coding DNA: TGCAGCGTTCTGGACAGGGGGCCCGGGGAGCTGTTTTTT. This codes for CSVLDRGPGELFF.

The chain uses TRBV7-9 and TRBJ1-5, with 7 bases lining up with TRBD1. Germline lookup yields CDR1 SEHNR and CDR2 FQNEAQ (reference sequence). The CDR3 runs to 13 residues. With V trimmed by 5 bases and J by 5 bases, 3 bases remained unmatched. Written as DNA, the CDR3 is TGTGCCAGCAGCATAACAGGGGATCAGCCCCAGCATTTT. Protein sequence: CASSITGDQPQHF.

Comments on this clone: Different DNA sequences within this sample yield the same CDR3. This chain uses TRBV9 with TRBJ2-7; D possibly uses TRBD1 or TRBD2 (5 bases each). Trimming took 3 bases from V and 3 from J, leaving 13 bases between them. This CDR3 comprises 14 residues. The germline V gene has CDR1 SGDLS and CDR2 YYNGEE. The CDR3 nucleotides read TGTGCCAGCAGCGCGGGGACGGATAGCTACGAGCAGTACTTC. Protein product: CASSAGTDSYEQYF.

Of note for this clone: Being one base from a much bigger clone, this may be a read error. This chain joins TRBV6-6 and TRBJ2-7; D is unresolved. CDR3 length: 10 residues. The germline V gene encodes CDR1 MNHNY and CDR2 SVGAGI (reference sequence). V was trimmed by 5 bases and J by 3 bases, leaving 2 bases between them. In DNA form, the CDR3 reads TGTGCCAGCAGTAACTACGAGCAGTACTTC. As protein: CASSNYEQYF.

The gene calls are TRBV4-3 and TRBJ2-7, with D possibly TRBD1 on 5 matching bases. Germline values: CDR1 LGHNA, CDR2 YSLEER. CDR3 length: 14 residues. Trimming cost V 0 bases and J 3 bases, with 9 bases left between them. The CDR3 spells CASSQESGYYEQYF. CDR3 bases: TGCGCCAGCAGCCAAGAGTCAGGGTACTACGAGCAGTACTTC.

This clone was seen once. The CDR3 is CASSEDLGSRFERTSYEQYF. The CDR3 nucleotides read TGTGCCAGCAGTGAAGATCTTGGGAGCAGGTTTGAGAGGACCTCCTACGAGCAGTACTTC. This chain links TRBV6-1 with TRBJ2-7; D perhaps matches TRBD2 (5 bases). Germline CDR1 MNHNS, CDR2 SASEGT. V was pared by 1 base and J by 0 bases, with 25 bases between. The CDR3 is made up of 20 amino acids.

The rearrangement uses TRBV19 and TRBJ2-7; D could derive from TRBD1 or TRBD2 (5 bases each). Germline V CDR1 and CDR2: LNHDA, SQIVND (reference sequence). The V end lost 8 bases, the J end lost 2 bases, and 10 bases lay between the germline ends. The CDR3 is made up of 12 amino acids. The CDR3 sequence is CASGTGTYEQYF. CDR3 sequence (DNA): TGTGCCAGTGGGACGGGAACCTACGAGCAGTACTTC.

This clone came up once. The chain uses TRBV28 and TRBJ2-7; D is perhaps TRBD1 (5 bases). V was cut by 6 bases and J by 4 bases, with 16 bases left in between. The CDR3 totals 14 residues. Germline assignment: CDR1 MDHEN and CDR2 SYDVKM. CDR3 sequence (DNA): TGTGCCAGCAGCACTACCATACAGGATTACGAGCAGTACTTC. It translates to CASSTTIQDYEQYF.

This chain joins TRBV27 and TRBJ1-5; unclear D gene. V shed 8 bases and J shed 0 bases, with 14 bases lying between them. The CDR3 sequence is 15 residues long. CDR1 is MNHEY, CDR2 SMNVEV, per germline (reference sequence). The CDR3 DNA sequence: TGTGCCAGCCAGAGGGTCGGCGTTAGCAATCAGCCCCAGCATTTT. Its translation: CASQRVGVSNQPQHF.

This clone appeared a single time. This chain links TRBV11-3 with TRBJ2-1; TRBD2 agrees at 10 bases. The CDR3 sequence is 15 residues long. Germline lookup yields CDR1 SGHNT and CDR2 YENEEA. The V segment lost 5 bases and the J segment 0 bases; nucleotides outside the gene matches: 1. In DNA, the CDR3 is TGTGCCAGCAGCCCTAGCGGGAGCTCCTACAATGAGCAGTTCTTC. The encoded protein is CASSPSGSSYNEQFF.

The rearrangement joins TRBV10-3 to TRBJ1-6; no reliable D call. The CDR3 runs 15 residues. Trimming shortened V by 0 bases and J by 6 bases, and 9 bases separated the two germline ends. Germline CDR1 and CDR2: ENHRY and SYGVKD. In DNA, the CDR3 is TGTGCCATCAGTGAGTCTGGAGAGAGTAATTCACCCCTCCACTTT. Protein sequence: CAISESGESNSPLHF.

This clone was counted a few times. The chain uses TRBV29-1 and TRBJ1-1, with D tentatively TRBD1 (5 bases). The germline CDR1 and CDR2 sequences are SQVTM and ANQGSEA. V was cut by 0 bases and J by 5 bases, with 13 bases left in between. CDR3 length: 14 amino acids. The CDR3 nucleotides read TGCAGCGTTGAAGATGGGGCTGGGAGGACTGAAGCTTTCTTT. It codes for CSVEDGAGRTEAFF.

The chain uses TRBV4-1 and TRBJ1-6, with a tentative D call TRBD1 (5 bases). The CDR3 sequence is 15 residues long. Looked up from germline, CDR1 is MGHRA and CDR2 is YSYEKL. The ends were cut back, 5 bases at V and 7 bases at J, with 15 bases in the middle. CDR3 sequence: CASSILGVGNSPLHF. The DNA for the CDR3 is TGCGCCAGCAGCATTTTAGGGGTTGGGAATTCACCCCTCCACTTT.

The chain recombines TRBV4-1 with TRBJ1-2; a possible D gene is TRBD1 (5 bases). Germline CDR1 and CDR2: MGHRA and YSYEKL. CDR3 length equals 13 residues. V was pared by 3 bases and J by 6 bases, with 11 bases between. The CDR3 coding sequence is TGCGCCAGCAGCCAGGGGACCGAGCATGGCTACACCTTC. It encodes CASSQGTEHGYTF.

CDR3 residues: CASSLDYEETQYF. CDR3 DNA sequence: TGTGCCAGCAGCTTAGATTATGAGGAGACCCAGTACTTC. The V call is TRBV7-9, the J call TRBJ2-5; D not resolved. Per the germline V gene, CDR1 is SEHNR and CDR2 is FQNEAQ (reference sequence). This CDR3 is built from 13 residues. V gave up 1 base and J gave up 5 bases, with 8 bases separating them.